In this sample, the clone carrying this T cell receptor beta chain turned up a few times. What it recognizes is unknown. This sample is drawn from a study of blood T cells in healthy people across ages. General study results and limits: Per million T cells, TCR beta diversity dropped about linearly as age rose.

The use of a sample-barcoded 5' primer and a J-beta primer mix characterized a second PCR of about 7 to 12 cycles. TCRdb passed the 5' RACE reads through MiXCR, listing each CDR3 protein once. The sample lists some 1 million distinct CDR3 sequences, 35% to 55% seen once, with approximately 17% in the top ten. Drawing of peripheral blood yielded roughly 9.8 milliliters from each donor. The germline V gene has CDR1 SGDLS and CDR2 YYNGEE. V lost 2 bases and J lost 3; bases outside the gene matches: 1. This CDR3 spans 15 amino acids. The chain employs TRBV9 and TRBJ2-1; 11 positions agree with TRBD2. Sequenced: blood. The receptor comes from a woman aged 55-70 years in good health. This CDR3 is CASSVTSGSYNEQFF. DNA for the CDR3: TGTGCCAGCAGCGTCACTAGCGGGAGCTACAATGAGCAGTTCTTC.